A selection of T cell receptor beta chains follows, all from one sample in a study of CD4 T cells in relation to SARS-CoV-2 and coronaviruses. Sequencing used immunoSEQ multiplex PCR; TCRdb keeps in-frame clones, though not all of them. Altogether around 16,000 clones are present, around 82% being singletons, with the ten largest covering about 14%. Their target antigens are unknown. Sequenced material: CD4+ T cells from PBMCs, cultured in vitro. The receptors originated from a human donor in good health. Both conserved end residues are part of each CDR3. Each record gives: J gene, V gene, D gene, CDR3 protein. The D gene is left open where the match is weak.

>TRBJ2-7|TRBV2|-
CASILGSPGEQYF
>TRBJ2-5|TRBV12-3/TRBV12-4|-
CASSLVVETQYF
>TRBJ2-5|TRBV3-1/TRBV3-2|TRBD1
CASSQDVGRGETQYF
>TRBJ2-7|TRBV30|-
CAWMKGAREQYF
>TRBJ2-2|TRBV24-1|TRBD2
CATSGPVYQRENTGELFF
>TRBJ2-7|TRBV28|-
CASSLEDYEQYF
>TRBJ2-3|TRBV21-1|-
CASDEGGDTQYF
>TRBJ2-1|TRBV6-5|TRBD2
CASSSTSGNYNEQFF
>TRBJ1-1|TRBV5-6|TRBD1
CASRDDRGNTEAFF
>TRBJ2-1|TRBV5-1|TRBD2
CASSYQTSGTISSFNEQFF
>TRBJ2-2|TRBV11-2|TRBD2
CASSLAGLAATGELFF
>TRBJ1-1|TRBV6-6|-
CASSVTGRDTEAFF
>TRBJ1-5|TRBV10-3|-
CATTSGRDNQPQHF
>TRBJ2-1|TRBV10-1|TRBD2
CASSESGGSSYNEQFF
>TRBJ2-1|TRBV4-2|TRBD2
CASSQLGLAGYNEQFF
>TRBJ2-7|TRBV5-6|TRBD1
CASSSWTGDEQYF
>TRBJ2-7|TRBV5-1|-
CASSFLIQSRNSYEQYF